Below, 13 T cell receptor beta chains from the same sample are listed, as sequenced in a study of siplizumab effects on memory and regulatory T cells. Here immunoSEQ multiplex PCR was the method, and the copy in TCRdb shows in-frame clones only, minus some. Of roughly 100,000 clones listed, 93% are singletons. Sequenced input: Tregs sorted from blood. The receptors here all came from a human donor in good health.

This sequence joins TRBV18 and TRBJ2-1, with D perhaps given as TRBD1 or TRBD2 (6 bases each). CDR3 length equals 15 residues. V lost 1 base, J lost 10 bases, and 17 bases lay in between. Germline V gives CDR1 KGHSH, CDR2 LQKENI. CDR3 coding DNA: TGTGCCAGCTCACCACTTGTCGGAGGGGGGCTGGAGCAGTTCTTC. This codes for CASSPLVGGGLEQFF.

V gene TRBV27 combines with J gene TRBJ1-1, with TRBD1 matching 9 bases. This CDR3 has 14 residues. The ends lost 5 bases at V and 4 bases at J; junction bases unmatched: 5. Germline lookup yields CDR1 MNHEY and CDR2 SMNVEV (reference sequence). CDR3 amino acids: CASSEGQGITEAFF. The CDR3 DNA is TGTGCCAGCAGTGAGGGACAGGGAATCACTGAAGCTTTCTTT.

This chain joins TRBV11-2 and TRBJ1-2; unclear D gene. CDR1 SGHAT and CDR2 FQNNGV come from the germline V gene. The CDR3 is made up of 15 amino acids. V shed 5 bases and J shed 2 bases, with 15 bases lying between them. The CDR3, as DNA: TGTGCCAGCAGCCTAAAGATTGGCGGGAACTATGGCTACACCTTC. As protein: CASSLKIGGNYGYTF.

The V and J genes are TRBV5-1 and TRBJ2-1; D tentatively reads TRBD1 or TRBD2 (5 bases each). CDR1 and CDR2 (germline): SGHRS, YFSETQ. The CDR3 has 13 residues. V was trimmed by 4 bases and J by 6 bases, leaving 11 bases between them. The chain's CDR3 is CASSNSGRNEQFF. Written as DNA, the CDR3 is TGCGCCAGCAGCAACTCGGGGCGCAATGAGCAGTTCTTC.

V gene TRBV11-2 combines with J gene TRBJ2-7, with unresolved D. Germline V gives CDR1 SGHAT, CDR2 FQNNGV. V dropped 4 bases and J dropped 0 bases, with 4 bases sitting between them. The CDR3 sequence is 12 residues long. The CDR3 DNA reads TGTGCCAGCAGCTCCGACTCCTACGAGCAGTACTTC. Protein sequence: CASSSDSYEQYF.

The chain joins TRBV25-1 to TRBJ1-6; maybe TRBD1 (5 bases). V was cut by 2 bases and J by 2 bases, with 10 bases left in between. Germline V CDR1 and CDR2: MGHDK, SYGVNS. The CDR3 length is 16 residues. CDR3 loop: CASSELSGPYNSPLHF. The CDR3 DNA follows: TGTGCCAGCAGTGAACTGTCAGGGCCCTATAATTCACCCCTCCACTTT.

This chain's CDR3 is CASSLDTRGPDFYGYTF. CDR3 DNA sequence: TGTGCCAGCAGCTTAGACACAAGGGGGCCCGACTTCTATGGCTACACCTTC. The rearrangement links TRBV11-2 to TRBJ1-2; 7 positions agree with TRBD1. CDR1 is SGHAT, CDR2 FQNNGV, per germline. Trimming removed 0 bases from V and 4 bases from J; junction bases left unmatched: 11. The CDR3 totals 17 residues.

This clone is a singleton in its sample. CDR3 sequence: CASSPGPMNTEAFF. The CDR3 DNA is TGCGCCAGCAGCCCAGGGCCCATGAACACTGAAGCTTTCTTT. This chain joins TRBV5-1 and TRBJ1-1; a possible D gene is TRBD1 (5 bases). V shed 4 bases and J shed 0 bases, with 10 bases lying between them. Germline lookup yields CDR1 SGHRS and CDR2 YFSETQ. The CDR3 contains 14 residues.

The V and J genes are TRBV7-9 and TRBJ1-6; D call uncertain. CDR1 and CDR2 (germline): SEHNR, FQNEAQ (reference sequence). The CDR3 spans 12 residues. With 3 bases removed from V and 10 bases from J, the gap between germline ends came to 7 bases. Written as DNA, the CDR3 is TGTGCCAGCAGCTTCCTAGAATCACCCCTCCACTTT. This codes for CASSFLESPLHF.

V and J are TRBV7-9 and TRBJ1-5; 8 bases are a match to TRBD1. V dropped 0 bases and J dropped 5; count of bases not matched to a gene: 3. The CDR3 has 15 amino acids. Germline CDR1 SEHNR, CDR2 FQNEAQ (reference sequence). The CDR3 bases are TGTGCCAGCAGCTTAGCCAGGGGGCCTTATCAGCCCCAGCATTTT. This translates into CASSLARGPYQPQHF.

The chain couples TRBV7-8 to TRBJ2-7, with 8 positions matching TRBD1. With 5 bases clipped from V and 3 bases from J, the junction kept 3 bases outside the gene matches. Germline V gene sequence: CDR1 SGHVS, CDR2 FQNEAQ. This CDR3 is 13 amino acids long. CDR3 nucleotide sequence: TGTGCCAGCAGCCCGGGACAGGACTACGAGCAGTACTTC. This gives the protein CASSPGQDYEQYF.

The chain combines TRBV7-2 with TRBJ1-1; D remains ambiguous. The CDR3 has 13 amino acids. Deletions cut 5 bases from V and 0 bases from J, with 7 bases between. Germline V CDR1 and CDR2: SGHTA, FQGNSA. CDR3 sequence (DNA): TGTGCCAGCAGCACTAGCATGAACACTGAAGCTTTCTTT. Amino acids: CASSTSMNTEAFF.

V usage is TRBV5-1 and J usage is TRBJ2-2; D unclear. The CDR3 has 18 residues. Germline V gene data show CDR1 as SGHRS and CDR2 as YFSETQ. V gave up 5 bases and J gave up 1 base, with 21 bases separating them. CDR3 bases: TGCGCCAGCAGTCCCGGCCCACCGAGGATATTGAACACCGGGGAGCTGTTTTTT. As protein: CASSPGPPRILNTGELFF.